The clone carrying this T cell receptor (beta chain) appeared a few times. What it recognizes is unknown. Libraries were made from TCR beta cDNA, and they carried unique molecular identifiers. TCRdb reprocessed the PCR reads via MiXCR and lists one record per CDR3 protein. The profile shows roughly 600,000 distinct CDR3 sequences, roughly 46% of them singletons. This record comes from a study of post-analysis software for immune sequencing data. The CDR3 sequence is 14 residues long. Study-level results: Four or five TRBV segments were more frequent in patients than controls; TRBV5-6, TRBV5-1 and TRBV20-1 belonged to this group.

The origin of this receptor is a girl aged 5-17 years with multiple sclerosis. V and J are TRBV12-3 or TRBV12-4 and TRBJ2-4; 11 bases fit TRBD2. Near its end, the DNA agrees better with TRBJ2-7, so the J call may be wrong. The sequencing sample was made of blood. The CDR3 nucleotides read TGTGCCAGCAGACTGACTAGCGGGAACTACGAGCAGTACTTC. Residues: CASRLTSGNYEQYF.